The 3 T cell receptor beta chains below all came from one sample that was sequenced in a study of somatic mutations in cytotoxic T cells in rheumatoid arthritis (dated by TCRdb to the late 2010s). The library was obtained by the immunoSEQ multiplex PCR assay. TCRdb took over this immuneACCESS table, retaining in-frame rearrangements with V and J assigned. Such tables are incomplete; in checked studies, under half of the missing clones stem from an unresolved V gene, and the remainder is unexplained. The sample table lists roughly 4,200 clones, 70% to 90% of them with a count of one. The top ten clones comprise 25% to 30% of the sample. Material for sequencing was CD8+ T cells sorted from blood. The receptor set was obtained from a woman aged 70-85 years with rheumatoid arthritis.

This rearrangement joins TRBV7-6 to TRBJ1-2, with D possibly TRBD1 on 5 matching bases. CDR3 size: 13 residues. V was clipped by 3 bases and J by 6 bases, with 11 bases between them. CDR1 and CDR2 from the germline V gene are SGHVS and FNYEAQ. The DNA for the CDR3 is TGTGCCAGCAGCTTCCTGGGGGGGGATGGCTACACCTTC. Its protein product is CASSFLGGDGYTF.

Turning to this clone: This sample includes further DNA sequences coding for the same CDR3. In DNA, the CDR3 is TGTGCCAGCAGCGCCAGCGGGAGCTCCTACAATGAGCAGTTCTTC. Protein: CASSASGSSYNEQFF. This sequence joins TRBV9 and TRBJ2-1; 8 bases are a match to TRBD2. Germline V gene sequence: CDR1 SGDLS, CDR2 YYNGEE. Germline trimming cut 3 bases from V and 0 bases from J; bases unmatched to any gene: 2. The CDR3 runs 15 residues.

V is TRBV7-7 and J is TRBJ2-3; 10 nucleotides match TRBD2. The junction had 10 bases not matched to a gene; V was cut back by 4 bases and J by 0 bases. CDR1 and CDR2 (germline): SSHAT, FNYEAQ (reference sequence). The CDR3 totals 18 residues. The CDR3 DNA sequence: TGTGCCAGCAGCTCCAGCACTAGCGGGGTCGGGAGCACAGATACGCAGTATTTT. It encodes CASSSSTSGVGSTDTQYF.